Included here is one T cell receptor (beta chain) sequence, with context. Its antigen is not yet known. Base qualities are not at hand, and no much larger clone is one base apart. The record originates from a study of blood T cell repertoires in COVID-19 (dated by TCRdb to about 2020). For the wider study: Samples from collaborators originated in the United States, Italy and Spain and spanned both the acute and convalescent phases of COVID-19. The material from the prospective study consisted of cDNA or gDNA derived from T cells, B-cell-depleted T cells, or PBMCs. Deeply sampled blood TCRbeta repertoires from subjects exposed to, actively infected with, or recovered from COVID-19 were included in the dataset. The repertoires were released in a freely available public database intended as a resource for research on the immune response to SARS-CoV-2. The samples were drawn from two sources: the first 160 participants of the ongoing ImmuneRACE study, and 1,254 subjects contributed by 6 global collaborators. A de-identified subject ID, COVID-19 status, age in years and sex were almost always included in the sample metadata. Where available, HLA class I and class II types were taken from metadata supplied by the sample provider and were not determined by assay-based typing.

One collaborating source in Seattle enrolled patients while the patients were actively infected and followed the patients over time throughout the course of disease. Each collaborating institution followed its own protocols to collect whole blood in K2EDTA tubes. For TCRbeta analysis, collaborators shipped samples as frozen whole blood, isolated PBMCs, or DNA extracted from either of those sample types. From the cysteine through the phenylalanine, the CDR3 covers 14 amino acids. The retained sequence is limited to the CDR3, 42 bases, with the frame set at the first base. V and J are truncated by 1 base and 8 bases respectively, leaving an intervening sequence of 15 bases. CDR1 is given as SGHNT and CDR2 as YYREEE, both from the germline V gene (reference sequence). Broad study findings and their caveats: How much clinical and demographic metadata was included differed by source and by participant, and the metadata was provided uncurated.

The immunoSEQ Assay, a bias-controlled multiplex PCR, was used to amplify TCRbeta CDR3 regions from genomic DNA. For the original study's pipeline: Nucleated cell counts per sample were estimated from amplification of reference gene primers within the assay. Sequence reads were collapsed and filtered to measure the absolute abundance of every unique TCRbeta CDR3 rearrangement. For each sample, productive Simpson clonality was calculated as the square root of Simpson's diversity index over productive rearrangements. Entries here come from immuneACCESS through TCRdb and include only in-frame sequences with V and J called. Some clones fail to appear in such tables; in the studies checked, an unresolved V gene covers under half of the shortfall, and the cause of the remainder is unknown. That table is the source of V, J and clone size, and D and trimming were worked out from the DNA. This sample gives about 500,000 clones in total; 70% to 90% of them show up just once. The ten largest account for less than 9.5% of the sample.

The V gene is TRBV5-4 and the J gene is TRBJ1-2; TRBD1 is possibly the D segment (5 matching bases). Sequenced material: peripheral blood. This TCR derives from a woman between 45 and 65 years old with COVID-19, enrolled during active disease. The CDR3 region: CASSLSSGSGGYTF. Here is the DNA: TGTGCCAGCAGCTTGAGTTCAGGGTCGGGCGGCTACACCTTC.